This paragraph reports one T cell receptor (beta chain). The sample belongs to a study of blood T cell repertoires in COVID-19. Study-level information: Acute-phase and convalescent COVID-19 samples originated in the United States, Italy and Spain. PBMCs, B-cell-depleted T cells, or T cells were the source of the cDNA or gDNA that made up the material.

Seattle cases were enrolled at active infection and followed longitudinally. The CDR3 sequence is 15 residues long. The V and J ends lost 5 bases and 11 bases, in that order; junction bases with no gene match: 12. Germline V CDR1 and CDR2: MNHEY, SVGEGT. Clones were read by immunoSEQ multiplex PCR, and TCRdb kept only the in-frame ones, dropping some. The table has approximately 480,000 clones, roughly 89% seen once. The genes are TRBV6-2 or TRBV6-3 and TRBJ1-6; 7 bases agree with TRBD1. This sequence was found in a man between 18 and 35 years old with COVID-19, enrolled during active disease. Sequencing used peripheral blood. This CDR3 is CASSRGDSPSTPLHF. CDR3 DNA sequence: TGTGCCAGCAGTAGGGGGGACAGTCCCTCAACACCCCTCCACTTT.